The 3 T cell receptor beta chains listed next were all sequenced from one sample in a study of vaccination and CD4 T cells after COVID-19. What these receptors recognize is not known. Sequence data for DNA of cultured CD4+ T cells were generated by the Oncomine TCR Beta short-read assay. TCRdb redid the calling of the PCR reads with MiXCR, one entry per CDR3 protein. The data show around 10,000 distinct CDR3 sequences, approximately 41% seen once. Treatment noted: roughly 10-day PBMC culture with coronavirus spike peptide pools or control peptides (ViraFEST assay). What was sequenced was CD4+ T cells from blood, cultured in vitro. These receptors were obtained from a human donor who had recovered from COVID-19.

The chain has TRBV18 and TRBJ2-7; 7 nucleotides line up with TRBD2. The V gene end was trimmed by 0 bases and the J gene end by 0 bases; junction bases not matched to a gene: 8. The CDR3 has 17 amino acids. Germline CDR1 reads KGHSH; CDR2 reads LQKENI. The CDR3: CASSPPVSGGSSYEQYF. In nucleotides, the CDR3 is TGTGCCAGCTCACCACCTGTTTCGGGGGGTAGCTCCTACGAGCAGTACTTC.

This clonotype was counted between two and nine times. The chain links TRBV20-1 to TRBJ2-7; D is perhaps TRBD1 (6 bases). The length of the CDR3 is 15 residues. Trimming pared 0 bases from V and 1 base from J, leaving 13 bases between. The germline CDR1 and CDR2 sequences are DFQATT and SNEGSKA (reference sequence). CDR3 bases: TGCAGTGCTAGAGATCGCCAGGGGATGTCCTACGAGCAGTACTTC. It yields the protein CSARDRQGMSYEQYF.

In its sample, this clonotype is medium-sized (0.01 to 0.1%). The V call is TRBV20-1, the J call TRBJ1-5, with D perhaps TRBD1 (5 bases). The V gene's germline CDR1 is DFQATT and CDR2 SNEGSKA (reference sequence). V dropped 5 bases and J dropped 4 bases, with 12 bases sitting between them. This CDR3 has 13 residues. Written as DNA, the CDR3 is TGCAGTGCTGGGACCGGCACTAATCAGCCCCAGCATTTT. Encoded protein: CSAGTGTNQPQHF.